This TCR beta chain was captured in a study of blood T cells in healthy people across ages. The study's findings and limits: Versus aged donors, long-lived donors had higher diversity and more naive CD4+ cells. The recorded TCR beta diversity per million T cells decreased in a roughly linear manner with age.

V dropped 5 bases and J dropped 13 bases, with 8 bases sitting between them. This CDR3 is 9 amino acids long. CDR1 is SEHNR, CDR2 FQNEAQ, per germline (reference sequence). A remark on this clonotype: Its antigen is not identified.

Alongside a J-beta primer mix, a sample-barcoded 5' primer served in a second PCR lasting 7 to 11 cycles. TCRdb called the 5' RACE reads again in MiXCR, with one record for every CDR3 protein. The sample carries around 1.5 million distinct CDR3 sequences, 45% to 70% recorded once. This TCR was recovered from a man aged 18 to 35 in good health. The V gene is TRBV7-9, the J gene TRBJ2-5; D gene ambiguous. The sequenced material came from blood. CDR3 coding DNA: TGTGCCAGCAGCCCCGATTCGTACTTC. It yields the protein CASSPDSYF.